This T cell receptor (beta chain) was identified during a study of radiation and T cells in renal cell carcinoma. V shed 5 bases, J shed 5 bases, and the junction held 6 bases outside the gene matches. CDR1 is MNHEY and CDR2 is SMNVEV in the germline V gene (reference sequence). This CDR3 region has 13 residues. The method was immunoSEQ multiplex PCR; TCRdb's version includes in-frame clones alone and lacks a portion of them. The table lists about 150,000 clones, about 88% of them singletons. Time point indicated: baseline pretreatment blood. Regarding treatment: 15 Gy SBRT to primary tumor, nephrectomy 4 weeks later.

The sample in question was blood, obtained from a patient whose treatment included radiotherapy and nephrectomy. The chain is built from TRBV27 and TRBJ2-7; 7 nucleotides agree with TRBD2. The source of this sequence is a woman in her 70s with renal cell carcinoma. The chain's CDR3 is CASSRTRIHEQYF. The CDR3 coding sequence is TGTGCCAGCAGTCGGACTAGAATCCACGAGCAGTACTTC.